This TCR beta chain was captured in a study of graft-versus-host responses after intestinal transplantation. Across the study: Among the recipients, all got anti-thymocyte globulin induction and then tacrolimus and steroids for approximately 3 years. Study findings and constraints: Declining HvG levels early post-transplant were linked to peak circulating GvH clone levels. Some patients had graft-donor T cell macrochimerism. In their allografts, the ratios of graft-versus-host to host-versus-graft T cell clones were high. Recipient marrow harbored GvH clones, some of which surfaced first in ileum or blood.

Generated by immunoSEQ multiplex PCR, the TCRdb table keeps only in-frame clones and is missing some. Of about 81,000 clones in the sample, roughly 90% were seen once. The CDR3 is 14 amino acids. Germline V gene lookup returns CDR1 ENHRY and CDR2 SYGVKD. Trimming took off 10 bases at V and 9 bases at J, with 22 bases between the two ends. About this clone: The antigen is not known.

The rearrangement joins TRBV10-3 to TRBJ2-1; a possible D gene is TRBD2 (5 bases). The sample consisted of unstimulated CD4+ T cells sorted from spleen or lymph node cells, taken before transplant. The sequence was collected from a human donor who was the organ donor for an intestinal transplant. The DNA of the CDR3 is TGTGCCAGCACGAAGGGAGTCGCGGGTGGTGAGCAGTTCTTC. Translation: CASTKGVAGGEQFF.